The 11 T cell receptor beta chains below were found in one sample sequenced in a study of blood T cell repertoires in COVID-19. The table came from immunoSEQ multiplex PCR; TCRdb's copy has only in-frame clones and leaves some out. The sample lists 350,000 to 500,000 clones, roughly 89% occurring once. Specimen: peripheral blood. These receptors all stem from a man in his late teens or twenties with COVID-19, enrolled during active disease.

The rearrangement uses TRBV25-1 and TRBJ1-2; TRBD1 agrees at 10 bases. The CDR3 is 14 residues long. Per germline, CDR1 MGHDK and CDR2 SYGVNS. The V and J ends lost 5 bases and 4 bases, in that order; junction bases with no gene match: 4. CDR3: CASSKRDRGYGYTF. CDR3 bases: TGTGCCAGCAGTAAGAGGGACAGGGGCTATGGCTACACCTTC.

This chain joins TRBV7-2 and TRBJ2-3; possibly TRBD2 for D (5 bases). V was clipped by 5 bases and J by 5 bases, with 8 bases between them. CDR1 SGHTA and CDR2 FQGNSA come from the germline V gene. The CDR3 totals 12 residues. This chain's CDR3 is CASSVTRDTQYF. CDR3 DNA: TGTGCCAGCAGCGTTACTAGAGATACGCAGTATTTT. The variable domain in full, completed from reference TRBV7-2 and TRBJ2-3, reads GAGVSQSPSNKVTEKGKDVELRCDPISGHTALYWYRQSLGQGLEFLIYFQGNSAPDKSGLPSDRFSAERTGGSVSTLTIQRTQQEDSAVYLCASSVTRDTQYFGPGTRLTVL.

The V and J genes are TRBV7-9 and TRBJ1-2, with 8 bases identical to TRBD1. The CDR3 runs to 13 residues. Per the germline V gene, CDR1 is SEHNR and CDR2 is FQNEAQ (reference sequence). The V segment lost 5 bases and the J segment 8 bases; nucleotides outside the gene matches: 7. The CDR3, as DNA: TGTGCCAGCAGCGTCCGGGACAGGTCGGGCTACACCTTC. Protein product: CASSVRDRSGYTF.

This sequence joins TRBV30 and TRBJ2-1; D might be TRBD1 (6 bases). The V end was cut by 4 bases, the J end by 1 base, with 17 bases between. The CDR3 length is 16 residues. CDR1 is GTSNPN and CDR2 is SVGIG in the germline V gene (reference sequence). CDR3 coding DNA: TGTGCCTGGACCGATCCAGGGGTCGGGTCCTACAATGAGCAGTTCTTC. Its translation is CAWTDPGVGSYNEQFF.

The gene calls are TRBV19 and TRBJ2-2, with 9 bases aligning to TRBD2. The germline gives CDR1 LNHDA, CDR2 SQIVND (reference sequence). The CDR3 is 18 amino acids. After removal of 3 bases from V and 5 bases from J, the junction contained 13 bases not matched to a gene. The CDR3: CASSISVTSGHFTGELFF. The CDR3 DNA reads TGTGCCAGTAGTATTTCGGTGACTAGCGGACACTTTACCGGGGAGCTGTTTTTT.

The V gene is TRBV5-4, the J gene TRBJ2-3; 9 positions match TRBD1. CDR1 and CDR2 from the germline V gene are SGHNT and YYREEE (reference sequence). Trimming took 5 bases from V and 2 from J; bases not matched to a gene: 6. CDR3 length: 15 residues. The CDR3 nucleotides are TGTGCCAGCAGAGCCGGGACAGGGCACACAGATACGCAGTATTTT. It encodes CASRAGTGHTDTQYF.

This chain uses TRBV7-9 with TRBJ2-2, with TRBD2 as a possible D gene (5 bases). Germline CDR1 SEHNR, CDR2 FQNEAQ (reference sequence). V was pared by 3 bases and J by 1 base, with 12 bases between. The CDR3 runs 16 residues. The CDR3 sequence: CASSFPDWENTGELFF. CDR3 bases: TGTGCCAGCAGCTTCCCGGACTGGGAGAACACCGGGGAGCTGTTTTTT.

V usage is TRBV28 and J usage is TRBJ1-2; 8 bases align to TRBD1. Germline V gene data show CDR1 as MDHEN and CDR2 as SYDVKM. Trimming removed 5 bases from V and 7 bases from J; junction bases left unmatched: 15. The CDR3 contains 16 residues. CDR3 region: CASSEKKQGAPGGYTF. CDR3 DNA: TGTGCCAGCAGTGAAAAAAAGCAGGGGGCGCCGGGTGGCTACACCTTC.

The V call is TRBV18, the J call TRBJ1-4; the match to TRBD1 covers 7 bases. The junction had 4 bases not matched to a gene; V was cut back by 3 bases and J by 0 bases. This CDR3 contains 16 residues. Germline V lookup: CDR1 KGHSH, CDR2 LQKENI. The CDR3 sequence is CASSPTGTTTNEKLFF. For the CDR3, the DNA is TGTGCCAGCTCACCGACAGGGACGACAACTAATGAAAAACTGTTTTTT.

The V and J genes are TRBV11-2 and TRBJ2-7; TRBD2 aligns across 11 bases. V lost 0 bases to trimming and J lost 6 bases; unmatched junction nucleotides: 7. The CDR3 runs 16 residues. Germline values: CDR1 SGHAT, CDR2 FQNNGV. The CDR3 sequence is CASSLDPLAGGGEQYF. The CDR3 DNA follows: TGTGCCAGCAGCTTAGATCCCCTAGCGGGGGGCGGCGAGCAGTACTTC.

V usage is TRBV7-3 and J usage is TRBJ2-2; possibly TRBD2 for D (6 bases). V gave up 5 bases and J gave up 0 bases, with 10 bases separating them. Germline CDR1 is SGHTA and CDR2 is FQGTGA. This CDR3 has 15 residues. CDR3 region: CASSLTGANTGELFF. The CDR3, as DNA: TGTGCCAGCAGCCTCACGGGGGCGAACACCGGGGAGCTGTTTTTT.